The source of this T cell receptor (beta chain) is a study of blood T cell repertoires in COVID-19. Study-wide context: Italy, Spain and the United States were the sources of the convalescent and acute COVID-19 samples. The cDNA or gDNA used as material had been derived from T cells, B-cell-depleted T cells, or PBMCs.

Deletions cut 0 bases from V and 14 bases from J, with 11 bases between. This CDR3 comprises 13 residues. CDR1 and CDR2 from the germline V gene are LNHDA and SQIVND (reference sequence). Source study methods: Reference gene primer amplification yielded estimated nucleated cell counts. Using immunoSEQ multiplex PCR, the repertoire was profiled, and TCRdb retains in-frame clones only, with some absent. For V, J and clone size, that table is used; D and trimming come from the DNA. The top ten hold 2% to 2.5% of the sample, which has about 260,000 clones, roughly 87% seen once. The receptor was derived from a woman aged 45-60 years who had recovered from COVID-19. The sample comprised peripheral blood. This chain links TRBV19 with TRBJ1-6, with a weak D call TRBD1 (5 bases). The CDR3 protein is CASSIDQGKALHF. The CDR3 coding sequence is TGTGCCAGTAGTATAGATCAGGGTAAGGCCCTCCACTTT.